The present entry profiles one T cell receptor beta chain with its context. The entry originates in a study of control samples from healthy donors and cancer patients. Per germline, CDR1 MNHEY and CDR2 SVGAGI. The V end lost 6 bases, the J end lost 0 bases, and 12 bases lay between the germline ends. This CDR3 has 15 residues. Assay used: immunoSEQ multiplex PCR; TCRdb lists only in-frame clones, some missing. The table records about 75,000 clones, about 93% of them present only once. The rearrangement joins TRBV6-5 to TRBJ1-5; D not resolved. Source material: blood. The clonotype was recovered from a woman in her thirties or forties in good health. In nucleotides, the CDR3 is TGTGCCAGCAGCCCCCGGTCCAATAGCAATCAGCCCCAGCATTTT. Its protein is CASSPRSNSNQPQHF.